These 32 T cell receptor beta chains were sequenced from one sample in a study of shared T cell receptors in the human thymus. TCRdb's table, derived via immunoSEQ multiplex PCR, lists solely in-frame clones and lacks some. The data hold about 710,000 clones, with roughly 86% observed a single time. These data also featured in a second study, about human thymus T cells.

Input material: thymocytes. These TCRs come from a boy less than two years old with a congenital heart defect.

The chain is built from TRBV13 and TRBJ1-3; D possibly corresponds to TRBD1 (5 bases). The V end lost 5 bases, the J end lost 1 base, and 9 bases lay between the germline ends. The CDR3 sequence is 14 residues long. CDR1 and CDR2 (germline): PRHDT, FYEKMQ (reference sequence). CDR3 protein: CASSPDNSGNTIYF. CDR3 DNA: TGTGCCAGCAGCCCGGACAATTCTGGAAACACCATATATTTT.

CDR3 bases: TGTGCCAGCAGCCGGATGGGACAGGCCCTAATGAACACTGAAGCTTTCTTT. This sequence encodes CASSRMGQALMNTEAFF. The chain carries TRBV7-6 and TRBJ1-1; TRBD1 aligns across 8 bases. The CDR3 runs to 17 residues. Germline-derived CDR1 and CDR2 are SGHVS and FNYEAQ. With 5 bases clipped from V and 0 bases from J, the junction kept 11 bases outside the gene matches.

The chain has TRBV5-6 and TRBJ1-2; 7 nucleotides match TRBD1. CDR1 is SGHDT, CDR2 YYEEEE, per germline. The CDR3 totals 14 residues. The V gene end was trimmed by 2 bases and the J gene end by 7 bases; junction bases not matched to a gene: 8. In DNA, the CDR3 is TGTGCCAGCAGCTTTTTTAGGGGGCAAGGTGGCTACACCTTC. It codes for CASSFFRGQGGYTF.

This sequence joins TRBV30 and TRBJ1-2, with TRBD1 as a possible D gene (6 bases). V was cut by 5 bases and J by 7 bases, with 11 bases left in between. Germline V lookup: CDR1 GTSNPN, CDR2 SVGIG (reference sequence). CDR3 size: 11 residues. As DNA, the CDR3 is TGTGCCTGGCACAGGGTAGTTGGCTACACCTTC. It specifies CAWHRVVGYTF. Filled out from reference TRBV30 and TRBJ1-2, the complete variable domain reads SQTIHQWPATLVQPVGSPLSLECTVEGTSNPNLYWYRQAAGRGLQLLFYSVGIGQISSEVPQNLSASRPQDRQFILSSKKLLLSDSGFYLCAWHRVVGYTFGSGTRLTVV.

The genes are TRBV30 and TRBJ2-7; a possible D gene is TRBD2 (6 bases). V lost 2 bases, J lost 3 bases, and 14 bases lay in between. This CDR3 is 14 amino acids long. Germline CDR1 is GTSNPN and CDR2 is SVGIG (reference sequence). The CDR3 reads CAWSLGAGCYEQYF. The DNA of the CDR3 is TGTGCCTGGAGTCTAGGTGCGGGATGCTACGAGCAGTACTTC.

The chain links TRBV28 to TRBJ1-2; 10 bases are a match to TRBD1. Germline CDR1 reads MDHEN; CDR2 reads SYDVKM. J was trimmed by 2 bases and V by 6 bases; bases with no gene match: 6. The CDR3 contains 15 residues. The CDR3 protein is CASRLDRGLNYGYTF. CDR3 bases: TGTGCCAGCAGACTTGACAGGGGGCTAAACTATGGCTACACCTTC.

This chain links TRBV14 with TRBJ2-1; 11 nucleotides agree with TRBD2. CDR3 size: 19 residues. V lost 0 bases and J lost 0; bases outside the gene matches: 7. The germline gives CDR1 SGHDN, CDR2 FVKESK. The CDR3 spells CASSQDPSGGRSSYNEQFF. The CDR3 DNA follows: TGTGCCAGCAGCCAAGATCCTAGCGGGGGGCGAAGCTCCTACAATGAGCAGTTCTTC.

J is TRBJ1-1 and V is TRBV7-3, with D possibly TRBD1 on 6 matching bases. Germline CDR1 and CDR2: SGHTA and FQGTGA. The CDR3 runs 14 residues. V was clipped by 5 bases and J by 5 bases, with 15 bases between them. The CDR3 region has the DNA TGTGCCAGCAGCCCTTCCCAGGGGAATACTGAAGCTTTCTTT. Translated, it gives CASSPSQGNTEAFF.

The chain recombines TRBV6-1 with TRBJ1-3; D gene uncertain. The germline V and J ends were trimmed by 5 bases and 8 bases, with 7 bases remaining between them. CDR1 is MNHNS and CDR2 is SASEGT in the germline V gene. The CDR3 has 11 residues. CDR3 nucleotide sequence: TGTGCCAGCAGTAGCACCCACACCATATATTTT. Protein: CASSSTHTIYF.

This rearrangement joins TRBV12-2 to TRBJ2-7; the listed D gene, TRBD1, was not tested against the DNA. TRBV12-2 is labeled a pseudogene. The CDR3 runs to 20 residues. CDR3 loop: CASRLPCAWDSLRSSYEQYF. Written as DNA, the CDR3 is TGTGCAAGTCGCTTACCGTGTGCCTGGGACAGCCTGCGGAGCTCCTACGAGCAGTACTTC.

This chain uses TRBV30 with TRBJ2-7; perhaps TRBD1 as D (6 bases). This CDR3 region has 14 residues. V lost 0 bases, J lost 5 bases, and 14 bases lay in between. Per the germline V gene, CDR1 is GTSNPN and CDR2 is SVGIG (reference sequence). CDR3 bases: TGTGCCTGGAGTGTGTTGGGCAGGGGTCACGAGCAGTACTTC. Its protein product is CAWSVLGRGHEQYF.

J is TRBJ2-6 and V is TRBV27; D ambiguous. Germline V gene lookup returns CDR1 MNHEY and CDR2 SMNVEV (reference sequence). V was pared by 5 bases and J by 4 bases, with 12 bases between. The CDR3 extends over 15 amino acids. The CDR3 sequence is CASSPSVAGANVLTF. Written as DNA, the CDR3 is TGTGCCAGCAGTCCATCGGTCGCCGGGGCCAACGTCCTGACTTTC.

The chain recombines TRBV11-2 with TRBJ1-5, with D unresolved. The CDR3 spans 16 residues. Trimming left V 0 bases short and J 3 bases short, with 12 bases between. Looked up from germline, CDR1 is SGHAT and CDR2 is FQNNGV. The CDR3 nucleotides are TGTGCCAGCAGCTTAGATCAGTCCAGGAACAATCAGCCCCAGCATTTT. Translating it yields CASSLDQSRNNQPQHF.

As regards this clone: This sample includes further DNA sequences coding for the same CDR3. This chain uses TRBV10-3 with TRBJ1-1, with 8 positions matching TRBD1. J gave up 1 base and V 6 bases, and 1 base lay outside the gene matches. CDR3 size: 13 residues. Germline values: CDR1 ENHRY, CDR2 SYGVKD. The CDR3 coding sequence is TGTGCCATCAGCGGACAGGGGAACACTGAAGCTTTCTTT. Its translation is CAISGQGNTEAFF.

The genes are TRBV28 and TRBJ2-1; 10 nucleotides agree with TRBD2. Germline V CDR1 and CDR2: MDHEN, SYDVKM. The trim removed 4 bases at V and 7 bases at J, leaving 16 bases unmatched. This CDR3 has 18 residues. The CDR3 DNA is TGTGCCAGCAGTTCCCCAAGGAATCTAGCGGGAGATGGGAATGAGCAGTTCTTC. Amino acids: CASSSPRNLAGDGNEQFF.

CDR3 sequence: CASRGRGLAVGGETQYF. The CDR3 nucleotides are TGTGCCAGCAGGGGACGGGGACTAGCGGTGGGAGGAGAGACCCAGTACTTC. The V gene is TRBV5-4, the J gene TRBJ2-5; 11 bases agree with TRBD2. V lost 5 bases and J lost 4; bases outside the gene matches: 13. Germline CDR1 is SGHNT and CDR2 is YYREEE (reference sequence). CDR3 length: 17 residues.

The chain links TRBV27 to TRBJ1-1, with D possibly matching TRBD1 (5 bases). CDR1 MNHEY and CDR2 SMNVEV come from the germline V gene (reference sequence). The CDR3 is 14 amino acids. V lost 5 bases, J lost 8 bases, and 18 bases lay in between. The CDR3 sequence: CASSPRRGGQEAFF. The DNA of the CDR3 is TGTGCCAGCAGTCCCCGAAGGGGAGGGCAGGAAGCTTTCTTT.

The rearrangement uses TRBV12-5 and TRBJ2-7; 10 bases are shared with TRBD2. The CDR3 is 16 residues long. Germline V gene sequence: CDR1 LGHNT, CDR2 FRNRAP. Trimming cost V 5 bases and J 0 bases; bases outside gene matches: 7. CDR3 sequence (DNA): TGTGCTAGTGGTCCAAGAGCGGGAGGGAGCTCCTACGAGCAGTACTTC. It translates to CASGPRAGGSSYEQYF.

This rearrangement joins TRBV21-1 to TRBJ2-1; the listed D gene, TRBD2, was not tested against the DNA. TRBV21-1 is a listed pseudogene. The CDR3 is 16 residues long. The CDR3 region is CASSKVGRGPNNEQFF. The DNA for the CDR3 is TGTGCCAGCAGCAAAGTAGGGCGCGGGCCAAACAATGAGCAGTTCTTC.

V gene TRBV5-4 combines with J gene TRBJ1-2; TRBD1 matches 8 bases. Germline CDR1 reads SGHNT; CDR2 reads YYREEE (reference sequence). The length of the CDR3 is 15 residues. V lost 0 bases, J lost 0 bases, and 1 base stayed unmatched. CDR3 bases: TGTGCCAGCAGCTTGGGACAGGGGACTAACTATGGCTACACCTTC. It specifies CASSLGQGTNYGYTF.

The chain links TRBV27 to TRBJ2-1, with 14 bases that match TRBD2. Germline assignment: CDR1 MNHEY and CDR2 SMNVEV (reference sequence). The V and J ends lost 0 bases and 10 bases, in that order; junction bases with no gene match: 11. CDR3 length equals 18 residues. DNA for the CDR3: TGTGCCAGCAGTTTATCATTACAGGGACTAGCGGGAGTGGAGGAGCAGTTCTTC. This translates into CASSLSLQGLAGVEEQFF.

V gene TRBV28 combines with J gene TRBJ2-7, with 8 bases identical to TRBD1. This CDR3 spans 14 amino acids. The trim removed 5 bases at V and 2 bases at J, leaving 5 bases unmatched. The germline CDR1 and CDR2 sequences are MDHEN and SYDVKM. The CDR3 region has the DNA TGTGCCAGCAGTCTGGGACAGGAGCCCTACGAGCAGTACTTC. As protein: CASSLGQEPYEQYF.

Turning to this clone: Compared with germline, one end of the junction differs, possibly owing to a read error. V usage is TRBV7-8 and J usage is TRBJ2-7; tentatively, D is TRBD2 (5 bases). Germline V CDR1 and CDR2: SGHVS, FQNEAQ. The CDR3 runs to 13 residues. The CDR3 loop reads CASSLAPLYEQYF. In DNA, the CDR3 is TGTGCCAGCAGCCTAGCCCCTTTATACGAGCAGTACTTC.

The chain has TRBV28 and TRBJ2-2, with D possibly TRBD2 on 6 matching bases. With 5 bases removed from V and 3 bases from J, the gap between germline ends came to 13 bases. The germline CDR1 and CDR2 sequences are MDHEN and SYDVKM. This CDR3 region has 15 residues. CDR3 amino acids: CASSLSGLDTGELFF. The CDR3 DNA reads as TGTGCCAGCAGTCTGAGCGGGTTAGACACCGGGGAGCTGTTTTTT.

J is TRBJ2-3 and V is TRBV29-1; 8 bases line up with TRBD1. The CDR3 totals 15 residues. After removal of 5 bases from V and 2 bases from J, the junction contained 9 bases not matched to a gene. The germline CDR1 and CDR2 sequences are SQVTM and ANQGSEA. CDR3 amino acids: CSVPDQGASTDTQYF. CDR3 sequence (DNA): TGCAGCGTTCCCGACCAGGGGGCTTCCACAGATACGCAGTATTTT.

The chain recombines TRBV28 with TRBJ2-1; possible D gene TRBD1, 5 bases. The CDR3 is 18 residues long. V lost 3 bases and J 5 bases, leaving 23 bases between the germline ends. CDR1 MDHEN and CDR2 SYDVKM come from the germline V gene. CDR3: CASSFGQWAGIEHNEQFF. CDR3 DNA: TGTGCCAGCAGTTTTGGACAATGGGCAGGGATCGAACACAATGAGCAGTTCTTC.

The chain has TRBV7-9 and TRBJ1-6, with a possible D match to TRBD1 (5 bases). The CDR3 totals 16 residues. Looked up from germline, CDR1 is SEHNR and CDR2 is FQNEAQ (reference sequence). V was cut by 6 bases and J by 3 bases, with 15 bases left in between. The CDR3 nucleotides are TGTGCCAGCAGGACCTACAGGATCAACTATAATTCACCCCTCCACTTT. This sequence encodes CASRTYRINYNSPLHF.

This chain connects TRBV4-1 to TRBJ1-1; 8 bases are a match to TRBD1. The CDR3 spans 20 residues. The germline CDR1 and CDR2 sequences are MGHRA and YSYEKL. Germline trimming cut 0 bases from V and 1 base from J; bases unmatched to any gene: 16. Written as DNA, the CDR3 is TGCGCCAGCAGCCAAGAGGGATTTTCTGGACAGGGAAGTGAGAACACTGAAGCTTTCTTT. This gives the protein CASSQEGFSGQGSENTEAFF.

The CDR3 loop reads CASSLGRAPGAFF. In nucleotides, the CDR3 is TGTGCCAGCAGCTTGGGGAGGGCACCTGGGGCTTTCTTT. The chain employs TRBV5-6 and TRBJ1-1; the D is unclear. Trimming cost V 0 bases and J 11 bases, with 14 bases left between them. The CDR3 is made up of 13 amino acids. Germline V gene lookup returns CDR1 SGHDT and CDR2 YYEEEE.

V gene TRBV28 combines with J gene TRBJ1-5; 8 nucleotides line up with TRBD1. The CDR3 runs to 16 residues. CDR1 MDHEN and CDR2 SYDVKM come from the germline V gene. Trimming removed 2 bases from V and 2 bases from J; junction bases left unmatched: 5. In DNA, the CDR3 is TGTGCCAGCAGTTTACTGTCGACAGGGGGCAATCAGCCCCAGCATTTT. Translation: CASSLLSTGGNQPQHF.

This chain joins TRBV28 and TRBJ2-7, with 7 bases matching TRBD1. Germline loops: CDR1 MDHEN, CDR2 SYDVKM. The CDR3 runs 12 residues. With 1 base clipped from V and 6 bases from J, the junction kept 0 bases outside the gene matches. Here the CDR3 reads CASSLSGGEQYF. The CDR3 nucleotides read TGTGCCAGCAGTTTATCAGGGGGCGAGCAGTACTTC. Together with reference TRBV28 and TRBJ2-7, the CDR3 gives the full variable domain: DVKVTQSSRYLVKRTGEKVFLECVQDMDHENMFWYRQDPGLGLRLIYFSYDVKMKEKGDIPEGYSVSREKKERFSLILESASTNQTSMYLCASSLSGGEQYFGPGTRLTVT.

This chain uses TRBV27 with TRBJ1-5; D possibly corresponds to TRBD1 (5 bases). V dropped 2 bases and J dropped 0 bases, with 8 bases sitting between them. Germline V gives CDR1 MNHEY, CDR2 SMNVEV (reference sequence). This CDR3 spans 15 amino acids. The chain's CDR3 is CASSLRGHSNQPQHF. The CDR3 nucleotides read TGTGCCAGCAGTTTAAGGGGTCATAGCAATCAGCCCCAGCATTTT.